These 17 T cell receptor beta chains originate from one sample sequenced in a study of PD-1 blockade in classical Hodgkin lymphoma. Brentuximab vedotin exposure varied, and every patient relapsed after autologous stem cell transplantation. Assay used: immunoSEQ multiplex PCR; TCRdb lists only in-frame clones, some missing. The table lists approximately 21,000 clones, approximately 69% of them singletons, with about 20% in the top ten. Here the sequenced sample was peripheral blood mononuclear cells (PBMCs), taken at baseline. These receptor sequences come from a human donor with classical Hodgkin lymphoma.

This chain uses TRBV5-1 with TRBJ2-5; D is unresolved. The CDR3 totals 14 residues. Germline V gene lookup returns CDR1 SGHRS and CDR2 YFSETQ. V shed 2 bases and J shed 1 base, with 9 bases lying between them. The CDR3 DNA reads TGCGCCAGCAGCTTTGGTCGGCCCCAAGAGACCCAGTACTTC. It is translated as CASSFGRPQETQYF. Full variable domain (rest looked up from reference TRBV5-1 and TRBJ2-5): KAGVTQTPRYLIKTRGQQVTLSCSPISGHRSVSWYQQTPGQGLQFLFEYFSETQRNKGNFPGRFSGRQFSNSRSEMNVSTLELGDSALYLCASSFGRPQETQYFGPGTRLLVL.

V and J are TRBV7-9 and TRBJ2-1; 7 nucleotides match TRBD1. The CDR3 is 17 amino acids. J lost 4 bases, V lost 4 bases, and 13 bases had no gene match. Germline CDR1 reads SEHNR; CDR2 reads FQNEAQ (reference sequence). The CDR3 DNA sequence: TGTGCCAGCAGCTCAATCCCCCGGGACAGAATTTACAATGAGCAGTTCTTC. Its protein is CASSSIPRDRIYNEQFF. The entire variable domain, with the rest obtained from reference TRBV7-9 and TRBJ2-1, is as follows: DTGVSQNPRHKITKRGQNVTFRCDPISEHNRLYWYRQTLGQGPEFLTYFQNEAQLEKSRLLSDRFSAERPKGSFSTLEIQRTEQGDSAMYLCASSSIPRDRIYNEQFFGPGTRLTVL.

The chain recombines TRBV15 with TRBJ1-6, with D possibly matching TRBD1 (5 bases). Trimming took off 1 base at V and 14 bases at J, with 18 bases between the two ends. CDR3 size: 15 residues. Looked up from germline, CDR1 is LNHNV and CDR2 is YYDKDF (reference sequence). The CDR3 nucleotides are TGTGCCACCAGCAGAGGTGATCATCTGTCGGGGGCCCTCCACTTT. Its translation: CATSRGDHLSGALHF.

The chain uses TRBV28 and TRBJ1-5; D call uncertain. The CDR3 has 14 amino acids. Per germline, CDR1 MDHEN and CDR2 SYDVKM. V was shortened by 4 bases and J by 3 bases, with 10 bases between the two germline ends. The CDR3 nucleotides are TGTGCCAGCAGTTATGGGATCCTCAATCAGCCCCAGCATTTT. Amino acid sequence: CASSYGILNQPQHF.

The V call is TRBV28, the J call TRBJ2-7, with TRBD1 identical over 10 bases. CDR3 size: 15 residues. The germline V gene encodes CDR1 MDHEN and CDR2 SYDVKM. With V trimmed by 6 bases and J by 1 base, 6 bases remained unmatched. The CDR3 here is CASRAPGQGSYEQYF. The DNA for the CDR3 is TGTGCCAGCAGAGCACCGGGACAGGGGTCCTACGAGCAGTACTTC.

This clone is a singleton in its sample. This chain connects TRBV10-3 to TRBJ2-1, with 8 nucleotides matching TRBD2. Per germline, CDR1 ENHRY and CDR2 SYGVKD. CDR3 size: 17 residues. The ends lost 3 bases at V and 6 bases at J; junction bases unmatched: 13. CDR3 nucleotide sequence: TGTGCCATCAGTGATTTCGTAGCGGGAAAAACGAGCAATGAGCAGTTCTTC. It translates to CAISDFVAGKTSNEQFF.

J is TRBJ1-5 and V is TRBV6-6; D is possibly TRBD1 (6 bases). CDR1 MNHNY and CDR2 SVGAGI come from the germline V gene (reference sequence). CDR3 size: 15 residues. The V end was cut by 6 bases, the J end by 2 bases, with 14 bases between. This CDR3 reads CASSETRTGNQPQHF. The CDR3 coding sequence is TGTGCCAGCAGCGAGACAAGGACAGGCAATCAGCCCCAGCATTTT.

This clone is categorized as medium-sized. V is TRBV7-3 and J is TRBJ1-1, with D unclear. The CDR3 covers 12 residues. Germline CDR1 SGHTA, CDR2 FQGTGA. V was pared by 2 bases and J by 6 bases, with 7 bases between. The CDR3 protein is CASSLDGAEAFF. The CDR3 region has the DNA TGTGCCAGCAGCTTAGATGGCGCTGAAGCTTTCTTT.

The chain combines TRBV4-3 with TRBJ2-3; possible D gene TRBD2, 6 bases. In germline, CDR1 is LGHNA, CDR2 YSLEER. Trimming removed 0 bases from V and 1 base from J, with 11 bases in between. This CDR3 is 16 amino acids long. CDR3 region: CASSQDTGGGTDTQYF. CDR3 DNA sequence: TGCGCCAGCAGCCAAGATACTGGCGGGGGCACAGATACGCAGTATTTT.

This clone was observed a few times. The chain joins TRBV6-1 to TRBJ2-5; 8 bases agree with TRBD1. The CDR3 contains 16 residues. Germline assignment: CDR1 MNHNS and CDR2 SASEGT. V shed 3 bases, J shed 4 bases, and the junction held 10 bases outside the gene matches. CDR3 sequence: CASSEGGRGQGETQYF. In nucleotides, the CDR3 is TGTGCCAGCAGTGAGGGGGGCAGGGGGCAGGGAGAGACCCAGTACTTC.

The CDR3 region is CASSYGTKAGELFF. CDR3 bases: TGTGCCAGCAGTTATGGGACAAAAGCCGGGGAGCTGTTTTTT. The chain couples TRBV6-6 to TRBJ2-2; D is perhaps TRBD1 (6 bases). The ends were cut back, 3 bases at V and 6 bases at J, with 11 bases in the middle. CDR3 size: 14 residues. CDR1 and CDR2 from the germline V gene are MNHNY and SVGAGI (reference sequence).

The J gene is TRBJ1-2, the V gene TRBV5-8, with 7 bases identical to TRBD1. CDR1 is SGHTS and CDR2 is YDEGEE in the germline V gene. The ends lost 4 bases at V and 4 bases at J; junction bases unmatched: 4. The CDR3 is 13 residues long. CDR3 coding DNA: TGTGCCAGCAGCGGACAGGTGTCCTATGGCTACACCTTC. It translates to CASSGQVSYGYTF.

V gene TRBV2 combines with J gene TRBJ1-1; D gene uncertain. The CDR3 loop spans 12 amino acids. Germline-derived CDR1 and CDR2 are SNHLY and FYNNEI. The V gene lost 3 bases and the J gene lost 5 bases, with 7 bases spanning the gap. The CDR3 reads CASSDRATEAFF. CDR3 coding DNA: TGTGCCAGCAGTGACCGGGCTACTGAAGCTTTCTTT.

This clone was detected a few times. CDR3 residues: CASSEAYEQYF. The CDR3 DNA follows: TGTGCCAGCAGCGAAGCCTACGAGCAGTACTTC. The genes are TRBV11-2 and TRBJ2-7; no firm D call. V dropped 5 bases and J dropped 2 bases, with 4 bases sitting between them. Germline CDR1 is SGHAT and CDR2 is FQNNGV. The CDR3 consists of 11 residues.

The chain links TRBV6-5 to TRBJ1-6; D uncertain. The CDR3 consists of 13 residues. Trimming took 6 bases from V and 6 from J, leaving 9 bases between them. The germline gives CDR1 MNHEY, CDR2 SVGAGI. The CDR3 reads CASSSQLNSPLHF. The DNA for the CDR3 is TGTGCCAGCAGCTCGCAACTTAATTCACCCCTCCACTTT.

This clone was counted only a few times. CDR3 sequence: CASSPGRLVSLNEQFF. Here the CDR3 DNA reads TGTGCCAGCAGCCCCGGTCGGCTAGTCTCCCTCAATGAGCAGTTCTTC. The chain couples TRBV7-7 to TRBJ2-1; D ambiguous. Germline V gene data show CDR1 as SSHAT and CDR2 as FNYEAQ (reference sequence). The CDR3 covers 16 residues. Trimming took off 5 bases at V and 6 bases at J, with 20 bases between the two ends.

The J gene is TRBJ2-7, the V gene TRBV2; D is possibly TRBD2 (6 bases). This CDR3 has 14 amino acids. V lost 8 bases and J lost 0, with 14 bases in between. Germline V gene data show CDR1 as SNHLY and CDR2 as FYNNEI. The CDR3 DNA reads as TGTGCCAGCCACGTCCGGGGGAGCTCCTACGAGCAGTACTTC. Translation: CASHVRGSSYEQYF.